What follows are 32 T cell receptor beta chains derived from one specimen sequenced in a study of T-cell reconstitution after alpha-beta-depleted transplantation in children (TCRdb year 2016). The method behind the library was PCR. For sequencing, an Illumina HiSeq 2500 was employed. TCR library preparation used molecular barcoding, with unique molecular identifiers applied to normalize quantification of the TCRbeta repertoire. TCRdb reran the public reads through fastp at Q25 and MiXCR, keeping productive beta chains. Each entry merges the rows of one CDR3 protein and shows their most common DNA and genes. For this sample the table gives 280,000 or so distinct CDR3 sequences, of which approximately 10% were detected only once. In total, the top ten clones hold 20% to 30% of the sample. The treatment or condition label corresponds to: allogeneic hematopoietic cell transplantation with graft depleted of TCRalphabeta T cells and CD19 B cells.

The material was peripheral blood, obtained 180 days after TCRalphabeta/CD19-depleted stem cell transplant. The receptors were sampled from a male patient aged 2-9 years who had a stem cell transplant for chronic granulomatous disease, so the T cells may come from the graft donor.

This clonotype was recorded many times. The CDR3 DNA sequence: TGTGCCAGCAGAACCGGACGCGGACTAGCGGCGCCAGCGAAAGAGACCCAGTACTTC. This gives the protein CASRTGRGLAAPAKETQYF. The chain recombines TRBV6-2 or TRBV6-3 with TRBJ2-5, with 10 bases matching TRBD2. CDR1 is MNHEY, CDR2 SVGEGT, per germline. This CDR3 region has 19 residues. Trimming cost V 6 bases and J 3 bases; bases outside gene matches: 19.

There are many counts of this clonotype. The V gene is TRBV11-2, the J gene TRBJ2-3; TRBD2 might be the D (6 bases). Trimming pared 5 bases from V and 2 bases from J, leaving 14 bases between. This CDR3 is built from 15 residues. CDR1 is SGHAT and CDR2 is FQNNGV in the germline V gene. This chain's CDR3 is CASSPRLGFTDTQYF. DNA for the CDR3: TGTGCCAGCAGCCCGAGACTAGGCTTCACAGATACGCAGTATTTT.

This clonotype occurred many times. The rearrangement uses TRBV20-1 and TRBJ2-4; 12 positions agree with TRBD2. The J segment lost 8 bases and the V segment lost 3 bases, leaving 8 bases of the junction unmatched. The CDR3 spans 15 residues. Germline CDR1 and CDR2: DFQATT and SNEGSKA (reference sequence). DNA of the CDR3: TGCAGTGCTAGCCCGACTAGCGGGAGTGGGGACATTCAGTACTTC. This translates into CSASPTSGSGDIQYF.

This clonotype was seen repeatedly, ten times or more. The V gene is TRBV6-2 or TRBV6-3, the J gene TRBJ2-7; 11 bases match TRBD1. CDR1 is MNHEY and CDR2 is SVGEGT in the germline V gene. This CDR3 contains 16 residues. Unmatched junction bases numbered 9, after V lost 6 bases and J lost 2 bases. The CDR3: CASRPSRDRGTYEQYF. CDR3 nucleotides: TGTGCCAGCAGGCCATCCCGGGACAGGGGGACCTACGAGCAGTACTTC.

This clonotype was observed once. At one of its ends the junction is not consistent with the germline gene, which may arise from a read error. The chain recombines TRBV20-1 with TRBJ1-2; D gene unclear. Germline CDR1 reads DFQATT; CDR2 reads SNEGSKA (reference sequence). The CDR3 is 14 residues long. CDR3 nucleotides: TGCGGTGTTAGGCTAATCAGCGGAAACTATGGCTACACCTTT. Amino acid sequence: CGVRLISGNYGYTF.

This clonotype was seen repeatedly, ten times or more. V and J are TRBV10-3 and TRBJ2-7; 7 bases align to TRBD2. Trimming cost V 6 bases and J 3 bases; bases outside gene matches: 8. This CDR3 spans 14 amino acids. Germline lookup yields CDR1 ENHRY and CDR2 SYGVKD. CDR3: CAISTTGTNYEQYF. The CDR3 coding sequence is TGTGCCATCAGCACGACCGGGACTAACTACGAGCAGTACTTC.

This sequence joins TRBV6-5 and TRBJ2-7; 9 bases align to TRBD1. V trimming: 4 bases; J trimming: 5 bases; junction bases outside the gene matches: 12. This CDR3 comprises 16 residues. Germline assignment: CDR1 MNHEY and CDR2 SVGAGI. The CDR3 is CASSWVRGQGLHEQYF. The CDR3 bases are TGTGCCAGCAGTTGGGTTCGTGGACAGGGGTTACACGAGCAGTACTTC.

This clonotype was detected many times. This sequence joins TRBV20-1 and TRBJ2-3, with 8 nucleotides matching TRBD2. CDR3 size: 15 residues. Losses at the gene ends were 1 base for V and 4 bases for J; bases not matched to a gene: 7. Looked up from germline, CDR1 is DFQATT and CDR2 is SNEGSKA (reference sequence). In DNA, the CDR3 is TGCAGTGCTAGAGGGGGAGCGGGAGATCCAGATACGCAGTATTTT. This gives the protein CSARGGAGDPDTQYF.

This clonotype was recorded at least ten times. CDR3 DNA: TGTGCCAGCAGTAATCTAGCGGGAGCCAAAAACATTCAGTACTTC. As protein: CASSNLAGAKNIQYF. V and J are TRBV12-3 or TRBV12-4 and TRBJ2-4; 8 bases are shared with TRBD2. There are 15 residues in the CDR3. The J segment lost 0 bases and the V segment lost 5 bases, leaving 3 bases of the junction unmatched.

This clonotype was seen ten or more times. The V and J genes are TRBV2 and TRBJ2-2, with 7 bases fitting TRBD1. V dropped 6 bases and J dropped 0; count of bases not matched to a gene: 10. This CDR3 is 17 amino acids long. Germline V gene lookup returns CDR1 SNHLY and CDR2 FYNNEI. CDR3 sequence (DNA): TGTGCCAGCAGAAAATCGAGGACAGGAACGAACACCGGGGAGCTGTTTTTT. It is translated as CASRKSRTGTNTGELFF.

In this sample, this clonotype turned up many times. The chain links TRBV6-1 to TRBJ1-2; no clear D gene. CDR1 is MNHNS, CDR2 SASEGT, per germline. This CDR3 comprises 13 residues. V was trimmed by 7 bases and J by 3 bases, leaving 12 bases between them. The CDR3 loop reads CASTGVLDYGYTF. The DNA of the CDR3 is TGTGCCAGCACCGGGGTCTTAGACTATGGCTACACCTTC.

This clonotype was observed a few times. The chain recombines TRBV6-5 with TRBJ2-2, with D maybe TRBD1 (5 bases). Trimming left V 0 bases short and J 7 bases short, with 15 bases between. The germline V gene encodes CDR1 MNHEY and CDR2 SVGAGI. This CDR3 region has 16 residues. The CDR3 DNA follows: TGTGCCAGCAGTTACTCAAAAGGGAAGGGGATCGGGGAGCTGTTTTTT. Translating gives CASSYSKGKGIGELFF.

The table lists this clonotype with many counts. The CDR3: CASSRRDRGAYEQYF. CDR3 DNA sequence: TGTGCCAGCAGCCGCCGGGACAGGGGGGCCTACGAGCAGTACTTC. The genes are TRBV7-9 and TRBJ2-7, with TRBD1 matching over 11 bases. Germline-derived CDR1 and CDR2 are SEHNR and FQNEAQ (reference sequence). This CDR3 spans 15 amino acids. V shed 5 bases and J 2 bases; nucleotides not matched to a gene: 5.

This clonotype was seen many times. The genes are TRBV29-1 and TRBJ2-5; D is unresolved. Trimming cost V 6 bases and J 4 bases, with 12 bases left between them. The CDR3 length is 12 residues. CDR1 is SQVTM and CDR2 is ANQGSEA in the germline V gene. CDR3: CSVGRVLETQYF. The CDR3 DNA is TGCAGCGTAGGGCGAGTACTAGAGACCCAGTACTTC.

This clonotype was detected many times. The V call is TRBV29-1, the J call TRBJ2-2; the match to TRBD2 covers 8 bases. This CDR3 is 15 amino acids long. Germline values: CDR1 SQVTM, CDR2 ANQGSEA. V gave up 6 bases and J gave up 1 base; unmatched junction bases: 7. CDR3 amino acids: CSVLRTSMNTGELFF. DNA for the CDR3: TGCAGCGTCCTGAGGACTAGCATGAACACCGGGGAGCTGTTTTTT.

This clonotype appeared many times. The chain joins TRBV27 to TRBJ2-6; the D gene is possibly TRBD1 (5 bases). Trimming took off 6 bases at V and 1 base at J, with 7 bases between the two ends. Per germline, CDR1 MNHEY and CDR2 SMNVEV (reference sequence). The CDR3 loop spans 14 amino acids. The CDR3 nucleotides read TGTGCCAGCAGGGGGCTGTCTGGGGCCAACGTCCTGACTTTC. Amino acids: CASRGLSGANVLTF.

The sample holds many counts of this clonotype. The chain combines TRBV2 with TRBJ2-2; TRBD1 aligns across 8 bases. Germline CDR1 reads SNHLY; CDR2 reads FYNNEI. V gave up 6 bases and J gave up 6 bases; unmatched junction bases: 6. The CDR3 has 14 residues. CDR3 nucleotides: TGTGCCAGCAGGGGACAGGTATCTCCCGGGGAGCTGTTTTTT. This encodes CASRGQVSPGELFF.

This clonotype has at least ten counts. This chain joins TRBV20-1 and TRBJ2-1; 16 bases agree with TRBD2. Germline CDR1 is DFQATT and CDR2 is SNEGSKA (reference sequence). The CDR3 covers 15 residues. The V segment lost 6 bases and the J segment 10 bases; nucleotides outside the gene matches: 9. The CDR3 here is CSARGLAGGRAEQFF. The CDR3 coding sequence is TGCAGTGCCAGGGGACTAGCGGGGGGGCGGGCCGAGCAGTTCTTC.

The chain has TRBV20-1 and TRBJ2-2, with D unclear. Trimming took 2 bases from V and 5 from J, leaving 15 bases between them. The CDR3 extends over 15 amino acids. The V gene's germline CDR1 is DFQATT and CDR2 SNEGSKA (reference sequence). As DNA, the CDR3 is TGCAGTGCTAGACCATGGACGAAGTTAACCGGGGAGCTGTTTTTT. As protein: CSARPWTKLTGELFF.

There are many counts of this clonotype. The chain's CDR3 is CASSLAAQAPEQYF. CDR3 DNA sequence: TGTGCCAGCAGCTTAGCGGCACAGGCCCCCGAGCAGTACTTC. The chain carries TRBV7-6 and TRBJ2-7; perhaps TRBD1 as D (5 bases). This CDR3 has 14 residues. The ends were cut back, 0 bases at V and 6 bases at J, with 12 bases in the middle. Germline loops: CDR1 SGHVS, CDR2 FNYEAQ.

The table lists this clonotype with many counts. The J gene is TRBJ2-7, the V gene TRBV12-3 or TRBV12-4; unclear D gene. The CDR3 has 15 residues. V was shortened by 6 bases and J by 4 bases, with 19 bases between the two germline ends. This CDR3 is CASSQDRVVAYEQYF. CDR3 DNA: TGTGCCAGCAGCCAAGATAGGGTAGTGGCGTACGAGCAGTACTTC.

The rearrangement links TRBV18 to TRBJ2-5, with TRBD2 matching over 10 bases. The V gene end was trimmed by 6 bases and the J gene end by 3 bases; junction bases not matched to a gene: 4. The CDR3 length is 14 residues. Looked up from germline, CDR1 is KGHSH and CDR2 is LQKENI. CDR3 loop: CASSHTSGKETQYF. CDR3 DNA sequence: TGTGCCAGCTCCCACACTAGCGGGAAAGAGACCCAGTACTTC.

This clonotype has at least ten counts. V gene TRBV25-1 combines with J gene TRBJ2-5, with D perhaps matching TRBD1 (5 bases). Looked up from germline, CDR1 is MGHDK and CDR2 is SYGVNS. Between the trimmed V and J ends, which lost 4 bases and 5 bases, there was a span of 14 bases. The CDR3 covers 14 residues. CDR3 sequence: CASSVQRGRETQYF. The CDR3 DNA sequence: TGTGCCAGCAGTGTCCAAAGGGGTCGGGAGACCCAGTACTTC.

This clonotype was seen ten or more times. V is TRBV11-2 and J is TRBJ2-7; TRBD1 aligns across 7 bases. The CDR3 consists of 14 residues. V was pared by 1 base and J by 4 bases, with 4 bases of the junction left unmatched. Germline V CDR1 and CDR2: SGHAT, FQNNGV. The CDR3 loop reads CASSLVGQLYEQYF. DNA of the CDR3: TGTGCCAGCAGCTTAGTGGGACAGCTGTACGAGCAGTACTTC.

This clonotype was counted ten times or more. The chain carries TRBV7-2 and TRBJ2-5, with TRBD1 identical over 10 bases. From germline, CDR1 is SGHTA and CDR2 FQGNSA. Trimming cost V 5 bases and J 6 bases; bases outside gene matches: 6. The length of the CDR3 is 14 residues. The CDR3 region has the DNA TGTGCCAGCAGCCCTTGGGGACAGGGGAAGACCCAGTACTTC. It codes for CASSPWGQGKTQYF.

This clonotype was seen many times. The rearrangement links TRBV29-1 to TRBJ1-3; no reliable D call. Trimming stripped 4 bases from V and 2 bases from J, with 6 bases between. CDR3 size: 12 residues. CDR1 and CDR2 (germline): SQVTM, ANQGSEA. The CDR3 DNA reads TGCAGCGTTGCGGAGCCTGGAAACACCATATATTTT. This translates into CSVAEPGNTIYF.

This clonotype was seen at least ten times. CDR3 region: CASSMDSGSSNEQFF. CDR3 sequence (DNA): TGTGCCAGTAGTATGGACTCTGGGTCTAGCAATGAGCAGTTCTTC. The chain joins TRBV19 to TRBJ2-1; a possible D gene is TRBD2 (5 bases). Trimming took off 3 bases at V and 6 bases at J, with 15 bases between the two ends. Germline-derived CDR1 and CDR2 are LNHDA and SQIVND (reference sequence). This CDR3 has 15 residues.

This clonotype was seen many times. This chain connects TRBV6-4 to TRBJ2-3, with 10 bases matching TRBD1. CDR3 length equals 15 residues. The J segment lost 3 bases and the V segment lost 4 bases, leaving 4 bases of the junction unmatched. The germline V gene encodes CDR1 MRHNA and CDR2 SNTAGT. The CDR3 DNA reads as TGTGCCAGCAGTGCGACAGGGGGCTCGACAGATACGCAGTATTTT. Amino acids: CASSATGGSTDTQYF.

This clonotype appeared many times. The rearrangement links TRBV12-3 or TRBV12-4 to TRBJ2-5; perhaps TRBD1 as D (5 bases). Trimming shortened V by 2 bases and J by 6 bases, and 13 bases separated the two germline ends. The CDR3 length is 14 residues. The CDR3 nucleotides are TGTGCCAGCAGTTTATGGCAGGGCAGAAAGACCCAGTACTTC. This gives the protein CASSLWQGRKTQYF.

This clonotype was seen ten or more times. The V call is TRBV5-1, the J call TRBJ2-3; D may be TRBD2 (6 bases). The CDR3 has 15 residues. V was cut by 1 base and J by 2 bases, with 11 bases left in between. Per the germline V gene, CDR1 is SGHRS and CDR2 is YFSETQ. CDR3 loop: CASSLLGGYTDTQYF. CDR3 DNA: TGCGCCAGCAGCTTGTTGGGAGGTTACACAGATACGCAGTATTTT.

This clonotype was seen ten or more times. This chain joins TRBV18 and TRBJ2-2, with TRBD1 identical over 12 bases. The V gene end was trimmed by 3 bases and the J gene end by 5 bases; junction bases not matched to a gene: 10. The CDR3 runs 18 residues. CDR1 and CDR2 from the germline V gene are KGHSH and LQKENI. The CDR3 sequence is CASSPSPGQGARTGELFF. DNA for the CDR3: TGTGCCAGCTCACCTAGCCCGGGACAGGGGGCGAGGACCGGGGAGCTGTTTTTT.

This clonotype was seen repeatedly, ten times or more. The chain links TRBV28 to TRBJ2-3, with TRBD2 identical over 7 bases. CDR3 size: 11 residues. Trimming at V came to 10 bases and at J to 8 bases, leaving 6 bases not matched to a gene. Per the germline V gene, CDR1 is MDHEN and CDR2 is SYDVKM. The CDR3 nucleotides read TGTGCCACCCTAGCGGAAACTACGCAGTATTTT. Its translation is CATLAETTQYF. The full variable domain, in which reference TRBV28 and TRBJ2-3 provide the parts outside the CDR3, is DVKVTQSSRYLVKRTGEKVFLECVQDMDHENMFWYRQDPGLGLRLIYFSYDVKMKEKGDIPEGYSVSREKKERFSLILESASTNQTSMYLCATLAETTQYFGPGTRLTVL.